A single sample is the source of the 3 T cell receptor beta chains below, sequenced in a study of graft-versus-host responses after intestinal transplantation. The data were produced by immunoSEQ multiplex PCR, yet TCRdb's version contains in-frame clones alone and is incomplete. The data contain 35,000 to 45,000 clones, approximately 89% of them singletons. Sample: PBMCs, taken roughly 270 days after transplant. These receptor sequences come from a human patient who received an intestinal transplant, so some T cells may come from the graft donor.

The chain couples TRBV19 to TRBJ2-1; D perhaps matches TRBD1 (6 bases). V lost 7 bases, J lost 5 bases, and 24 bases lay in between. Germline V gives CDR1 LNHDA, CDR2 SQIVND (reference sequence). The length of the CDR3 is 17 residues. CDR3 in amino acids: CASTPHFRGLKDNEQFF. The CDR3 DNA follows: TGTGCCAGTACCCCGCACTTCAGGGGCCTCAAGGACAATGAGCAGTTCTTC.

J is TRBJ1-2 and V is TRBV11-2, with unresolved D. The ends were cut back, 2 bases at V and 8 bases at J, with 21 bases in the middle. Germline loops: CDR1 SGHAT, CDR2 FQNNGV. This CDR3 spans 16 amino acids. This chain's CDR3 is CASSLLPTMGAGGYTF. CDR3 DNA: TGTGCCAGCAGCTTACTCCCGACCATGGGCGCGGGAGGCTACACCTTC.

The chain employs TRBV11-3 and TRBJ2-1; 13 bases match TRBD2. The germline gives CDR1 SGHNT, CDR2 YENEEA. The V segment lost 1 base and the J segment 8 bases; nucleotides outside the gene matches: 5. This CDR3 comprises 16 residues. The CDR3 sequence is CASSLGGTSGADEQFF. CDR3 bases: TGTGCCAGCAGCTTAGGGGGGACTAGCGGGGCCGATGAGCAGTTCTTC. Filled out from reference TRBV11-3 and TRBJ2-1, the complete variable domain reads EAGVVQSPRYKIIEKKQPVAFWCNPISGHNTLYWYLQNLGQGPELLIRYENEEAVDDSQLPKDRFSAERLKGVDSTLKIQPAELGDSAVYLCASSLGGTSGADEQFFGPGTRLTVL.